The clone carrying this TCR beta chain came up a few times. These data originate in a study of T cells in Graves' hyperthyroidism and ophthalmopathy. The investigators amplified TCR beta CDR3 regions from RNA transcripts. HTBI primers drove first-round RT-PCR of the TCR CDR3. A single record per CDR3 protein comes from TCRdb applying MiXCR to the multiplex PCR reads. This sample carries about half a million distinct CDR3 sequences, roughly 15% of them seen once, and the ten largest clones take 29%. Looked up from germline, CDR1 is MNHEY and CDR2 is SVGEGT. Trimming took off 6 bases at V and 2 bases at J, with 14 bases between the two ends. This CDR3 is 14 amino acids long. A patient was excluded if there was uncontrolled infection, other autoimmune disease, pregnancy or lactation.

The V gene is TRBV6-2 or TRBV6-3, the J gene TRBJ2-7; D tentatively fits TRBD1 or TRBD2 (5 bases each). Sequenced material: blood. The TCR comes from a woman between 25 and 40 years old with Graves' ophthalmopathy. The CDR3 reads CASRVGPSTYEQYF. The DNA for the CDR3 is TGTGCCAGCAGAGTGGGACCTTCTACCTACGAGCAGTACTTC.